Described below is a single T cell receptor beta chain sequence and its context. What it binds is unknown. Here immunoSEQ multiplex PCR was the method, and the copy in TCRdb shows in-frame clones only, minus some. In the table there are about 25,000 clones, roughly 84% of which are singletons. The data were obtained in a study of PD-L1 blockade in urothelial cancer. Study at large: Of prior chemotherapy regimens, patients had received between 0 and 3.

Study conclusions and caveats: A pretreatment blood TCR clonality that fell below the median predicted better progression-free and overall survival.

This CDR3 contains 16 residues. After removal of 1 base from V and 6 bases from J, the junction contained 6 bases not matched to a gene. Germline CDR1 and CDR2: LNHNV and YYDKDF (reference sequence). The sample's time point: peripheral blood 6 weeks after treatment start. The gene calls are TRBV15 and TRBJ2-1; 10 nucleotides agree with TRBD2. The material was PBMCs, obtained around atezolizumab (anti-PD-L1) treatment. The clonotype comes from a man in his 70s with urothelial cancer. The CDR3 loop is CATSRARWTSGNEQFF. The CDR3 DNA reads as TGTGCCACCAGCAGAGCCCGATGGACTAGCGGCAATGAGCAGTTCTTC. The full variable domain, rest sourced from reference TRBV15 and TRBJ2-1, is DAMVIQNPRYQVTQFGKPVTLSCSQTLNHNVMYWYQQKSSQAPKLLFHYYDKDFNNEADTPDNFQSRRPNTSFCFLDIRSPGLGDTAMYLCATSRARWTSGNEQFFGPGTRLTVL.